The 10 T cell receptor beta chains listed next were all sequenced from one sample in a study of cytomegalovirus exposure and HLA in healthy donors (dated by TCRdb to 2016 to 2017). Receptors were amplified or captured by the immunoSEQ multiplex PCR assay. For the multiplex PCR, a mixture combining 60 forward primers for TCR Vbeta segments and 13 reverse primers for TCR Jbeta segments was used. TCRdb stores this immuneACCESS table with in-frame sequences only. Part of the clones is absent; in the studies checked, under half of the shortfall reflects unresolved V genes, and no reason is known for the rest. The sample table shows around 150,000 clones, and 76% are seen once. Clones ranked in the top ten supply around 3% of the sample. Specimen: PBMCs. The receptor source for this set is a male donor in good health and CMV-seronegative.

Of note for this clone: One end of the junction is discordant with germline, which a read error may explain. The V and J genes are TRBV5-8 and TRBJ1-1, with 10 bases fitting TRBD1. The CDR3 has 17 amino acids. The germline V gene encodes CDR1 SGHTS and CDR2 YDEGEE. The CDR3 loop is CLSCQPGTGVRDTEAFF. As DNA, the CDR3 is TGCCTGTCGTGTCAGCCCGGGACAGGGGTTAGGGACACTGAAGCTTTCTTT.

This chain joins TRBV28 and TRBJ2-7; TRBD1 matches 7 bases. CDR1 and CDR2 from the germline V gene are MDHEN and SYDVKM. V lost 5 bases to trimming and J lost 2 bases; unmatched junction nucleotides: 9. This CDR3 is built from 15 residues. CDR3 region: CASSLLTGYTYEQYF. The CDR3 coding sequence is TGTGCCAGCAGTCTATTGACAGGGTACACCTACGAGCAGTACTTC.

This clone came up a few times. J is TRBJ2-6 and V is TRBV28; 11 nucleotides line up with TRBD1. The V segment lost 9 bases and the J segment 3 bases; nucleotides outside the gene matches: 7. CDR1 is MDHEN, CDR2 SYDVKM, per germline. This CDR3 contains 16 residues. The CDR3 DNA is TGTGCCAGTCGACGGACAGGGGGCGATGGGGCCAACGTCCTGACTTTC. This encodes CASRRTGGDGANVLTF.

For this clone: Other DNA sequences from this sample encode an identical CDR3 as well. The chain joins TRBV18 to TRBJ2-7; no reliable D call. Trimming took off 0 bases at V and 4 bases at J, with 7 bases between the two ends. The CDR3 totals 13 residues. Germline-derived CDR1 and CDR2 are KGHSH and LQKENI. Here the CDR3 DNA reads TGTGCCAGCTCACCACCAGACTCGTACGAGCAGTACTTC. This sequence encodes CASSPPDSYEQYF.

This chain joins TRBV6-6 and TRBJ1-4; D not resolved. This CDR3 is 14 amino acids long. Germline V gives CDR1 MNHNY, CDR2 SVGAGI (reference sequence). Trimming pared 6 bases from V and 8 bases from J, leaving 16 bases between. Here the CDR3 DNA reads TGTGCCAGCAGGATCGGAGGGAACGGGGAAAAACTGTTTTTT. Translating gives CASRIGGNGEKLFF.

The chain carries TRBV25-1 and TRBJ2-1; TRBD2 might be the D (6 bases). The CDR3 loop spans 13 amino acids. Germline V CDR1 and CDR2: MGHDK, SYGVNS. V lost 3 bases and J lost 6, with 9 bases in between. CDR3 residues: CASSEGGVNEQFF. CDR3 sequence (DNA): TGTGCCAGCAGTGAGGGGGGAGTCAATGAGCAGTTCTTC. The full variable domain, its missing parts supplied by reference TRBV25-1 and TRBJ2-1, is EADIYQTPRYLVIGTGKKITLECSQTMGHDKMYWYQQDPGMELHLIHYSYGVNSTEKGDLSSESTVSRIRTEHFPLTLESARPSHTSQYLCASSEGGVNEQFFGPGTRLTVL.

The gene calls are TRBV5-4 and TRBJ2-5; 12 bases align to TRBD2. The last part of the DNA fits TRBJ2-7 better; the J call may be wrong. The germline V gene encodes CDR1 SGHNT and CDR2 YYREEE (reference sequence). The CDR3 extends over 14 amino acids. CDR3 amino acids: CASSQGLAGYEQYF. The DNA for the CDR3 is TGTGCCAGCAGCCAGGGACTAGCGGGCTACGAGCAGTACTTC.

The rearrangement links TRBV19 to TRBJ2-4, with 11 bases aligning to TRBD2. The CDR3 runs 15 residues. J lost 3 bases, V lost 7 bases, and 5 bases had no gene match. CDR1 is LNHDA, CDR2 SQIVND, per germline (reference sequence). CDR3 DNA: TGTGCCAGTAACGGGCTAGCGGGAGGCAAAAACATTCAGTACTTC. The encoded protein is CASNGLAGGKNIQYF.

This chain connects TRBV5-1 to TRBJ2-5; 8 bases align to TRBD1. V shed 4 bases, J shed 2 bases, and the junction held 16 bases outside the gene matches. Per germline, CDR1 SGHRS and CDR2 YFSETQ. The CDR3 spans 18 residues. CDR3 DNA sequence: TGCGCCAGCAGCCCCACAGGGGGACGGGTCTTAGGGCAAGAGACCCAGTACTTC. This sequence encodes CASSPTGGRVLGQETQYF.

The rearrangement links TRBV28 to TRBJ1-2; D is uncertain. Germline V gene data show CDR1 as MDHEN and CDR2 as SYDVKM. This CDR3 comprises 14 residues. V lost 7 bases, J lost 5 bases, and 17 bases lay in between. The CDR3 protein is CASNQNGVWYGYTF. CDR3 DNA: TGTGCCAGCAATCAGAACGGGGTCTGGTATGGCTACACCTTC.